This note documents a single T cell receptor (beta chain) sequence. This sample's time point: cycle 4 day 1 (C4D1), after more than five weeks of nivolumab. With no exception, relapse followed autologous stem cell transplantation in all patients, and brentuximab vedotin exposure varied. This entry comes from a study of PD-1 blockade in classical Hodgkin lymphoma. Losses at the gene ends were 5 bases for V and 6 bases for J; bases not matched to a gene: 10. CDR1 and CDR2 (germline): MDHEN, SYDVKM. The CDR3 consists of 15 residues. Profiling relied on immunoSEQ multiplex PCR, and the TCRdb table lists in-frame clones only, not all of them. In the table there are 43,000 or so clones, roughly 78% of which are singletons.

Source: peripheral blood mononuclear cells (PBMCs), taken before the fourth cycle of nivolumab. This chain links TRBV28 with TRBJ2-1; 7 positions agree with TRBD2. This TCR derives from a human donor with classical Hodgkin lymphoma. The CDR3 DNA follows: TGTGCCAGCAGTCCGGGAACCTGGACTAGCAATGAGCAGTTCTTC. Its protein product is CASSPGTWTSNEQFF.